This T cell receptor (beta chain) was profiled in a study of OX40 agonist ivuxolimab in advanced cancers. The CDR3 consists of 15 residues. V lost 8 bases to trimming and J lost 0 bases, with 14 bases between them. CDR1 is MDHEN and CDR2 is SYDVKM in the germline V gene. Clones were sequenced by immunoSEQ multiplex PCR, and TCRdb holds only the in-frame ones, with some missing. Here the sample spans about 100,000 clones, around nine tenths being singletons. The chain combines TRBV28 with TRBJ2-1; D unclear. The receptor's source is an adult with an advanced solid tumor such as melanoma, head and neck, liver or kidney cancer. The material was CD4+ or CD8+ T cells sorted from blood, obtained in a trial of the OX40 agonist ivuxolimab. The DNA for the CDR3 is TGTGCCAGCCACCCCCACGATAGCTCCTACAATGAGCAGTTCTTC. This encodes CASHPHDSSYNEQFF.